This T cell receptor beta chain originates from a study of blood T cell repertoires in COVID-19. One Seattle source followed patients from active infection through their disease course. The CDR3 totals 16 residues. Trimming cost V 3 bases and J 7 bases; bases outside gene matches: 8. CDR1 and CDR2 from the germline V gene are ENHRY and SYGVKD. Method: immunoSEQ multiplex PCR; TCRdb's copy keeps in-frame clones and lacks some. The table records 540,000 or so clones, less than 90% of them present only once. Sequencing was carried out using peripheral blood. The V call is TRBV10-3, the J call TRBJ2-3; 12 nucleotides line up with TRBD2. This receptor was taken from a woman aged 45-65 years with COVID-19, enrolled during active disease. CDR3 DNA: TGTGCCATCAGTGACCAAGCTGGGACTAGCGGGTATACGCAGTATTTT. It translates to CAISDQAGTSGYTQYF.